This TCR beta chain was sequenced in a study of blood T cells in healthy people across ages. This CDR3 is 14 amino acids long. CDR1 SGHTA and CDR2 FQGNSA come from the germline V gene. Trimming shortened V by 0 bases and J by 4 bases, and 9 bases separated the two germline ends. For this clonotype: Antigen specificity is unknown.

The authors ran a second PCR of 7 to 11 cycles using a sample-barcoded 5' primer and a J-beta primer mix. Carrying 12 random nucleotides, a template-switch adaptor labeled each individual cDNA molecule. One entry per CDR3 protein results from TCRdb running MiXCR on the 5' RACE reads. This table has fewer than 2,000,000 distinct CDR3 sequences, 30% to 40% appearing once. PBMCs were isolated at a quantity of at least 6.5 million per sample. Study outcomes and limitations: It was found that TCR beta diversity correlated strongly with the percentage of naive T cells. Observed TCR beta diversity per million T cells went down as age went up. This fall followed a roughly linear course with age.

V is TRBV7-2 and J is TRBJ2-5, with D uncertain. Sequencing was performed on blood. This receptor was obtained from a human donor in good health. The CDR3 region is CASSLASLRETQYF. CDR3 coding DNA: TGTGCCAGCAGCTTAGCGAGCCTAAGAGAGACCCAGTACTTC.